This TCR beta chain was identified during a study of T cells in tuberculosis. Study-wide points: A GMM-specific repertoire classifier reached 80% to 90% accuracy, AUROC more than 0.8. GMM-specific TCRs were nearer to active tuberculosis alpha repertoires, suggesting expansion.

Data came from immunoSEQ multiplex PCR; TCRdb stores just in-frame clones and leaves some out. The sample gives tens of thousands of clones, around 94% of which show up once; about 4.1% is in the top ten. The CDR3 totals 14 residues. Per the germline V gene, CDR1 is SGHVS and CDR2 is FNYEAQ. Trimming removed 5 bases from V and 2 bases from J; junction bases left unmatched: 4. Points on this clone: Antigen unknown.

Documented time point: new active TB diagnosis, blood taken before or within 7 days of starting treatment. The TCR sequence derives from an adult with tuberculosis. The chain employs TRBV7-6 and TRBJ1-1; 8 positions agree with TRBD1. The specimen comprised PBMCs, sampled at tuberculosis diagnosis. CDR3 DNA sequence: TGTGCCAGCAGCCCCGGACAGGGCAACACTGAAGCTTTCTTT. Translating gives CASSPGQGNTEAFF.